One sample yielded the 26 T cell receptor beta chains listed below, sequenced in a study of cytomegalovirus exposure and HLA in healthy donors (dated by TCRdb to the late 2010s). Libraries were constructed by the immunoSEQ multiplex PCR assay. For the multiplex PCR, a mixture combining 60 forward primers for TCR Vbeta segments and 13 reverse primers for TCR Jbeta segments was used. Sourced from immuneACCESS, this table was stored by TCRdb with only in-frame sequences that have V and J called. A share of the clones is absent; for the studies checked, an unresolved V gene accounts for under half, and the remainder has no known explanation. This sample's table carries 45,000 to 65,000 clones. Around 12% of the sample rests with the top ten. Sequences were obtained from PBMCs. The receptors stem from a young man in good health and CMV-seropositive.

The V gene is TRBV27, the J gene TRBJ2-2, with TRBD1 matching over 8 bases. V was pared by 5 bases and J by 6 bases, with 8 bases of the junction left unmatched. CDR1 is MNHEY, CDR2 SMNVEV, per germline (reference sequence). The CDR3 contains 15 residues. CDR3 sequence: CASSLRTGSPGELFF. CDR3 nucleotides: TGTGCCAGCAGTCTCAGGACAGGGTCCCCCGGGGAGCTGTTTTTT.

The chain joins TRBV7-8 to TRBJ1-1; D perhaps matches TRBD1 (6 bases). Germline V lookup: CDR1 SGHVS, CDR2 FQNEAQ. This CDR3 contains 14 residues. The germline V and J ends were trimmed by 0 bases and 7 bases, with 12 bases remaining between them. The CDR3 DNA follows: TGTGCCAGCAGCTTAGCATGGACAGTTTATGAAGCTTTCTTT. This encodes CASSLAWTVYEAFF.

The chain joins TRBV7-6 to TRBJ2-7; no clear D. The germline V gene encodes CDR1 SGHVS and CDR2 FNYEAQ. V was trimmed by 1 base and J by 6 bases, leaving 4 bases between them. CDR3 length: 11 residues. As DNA, the CDR3 is TGTGCCAGCAGCTTAGAGAGCGAGCAGTACTTC. Its protein is CASSLESEQYF.

The CDR3 sequence is CASSVDLGRTIYEQYF. The DNA of the CDR3 is TGTGCCAGCAGCGTAGACCTTGGGAGAACTATCTACGAGCAGTACTTC. This sequence joins TRBV9 and TRBJ2-7, with D possibly matching TRBD2 (5 bases). The CDR3 is made up of 16 amino acids. Per the germline V gene, CDR1 is SGDLS and CDR2 is YYNGEE. V was trimmed by 0 bases and J by 3 bases, leaving 16 bases between them.

This rearrangement joins TRBV5-6 to TRBJ1-5, with 8 bases identical to TRBD1. V gave up 0 bases and J gave up 3 bases; unmatched junction bases: 2. The CDR3 has 15 residues. The germline V gene has CDR1 SGHDT and CDR2 YYEEEE. DNA of the CDR3: TGTGCCAGCAGCTTGGCGGGACAGGCCAATCAGCCCCAGCATTTT. It translates to CASSLAGQANQPQHF.

This chain links TRBV19 with TRBJ1-2; D gene uncertain. The germline CDR1 and CDR2 sequences are LNHDA and SQIVND (reference sequence). The CDR3 loop spans 14 amino acids. V lost 0 bases and J lost 2, with 7 bases in between. The CDR3: CASSIDHWNYGYTF. The CDR3 bases are TGTGCCAGTAGTATAGATCACTGGAACTATGGCTACACCTTC.

The chain employs TRBV6-5 and TRBJ2-1; TRBD1 aligns across 11 bases. Germline V CDR1 and CDR2: MNHEY, SVGAGI. The CDR3 contains 16 residues. The ends lost 4 bases at V and 4 bases at J; junction bases unmatched: 6. The CDR3 coding sequence is TGTGCCAGCAGTTCTACCGGGACAGGGGGATACAATGAGCAGTTCTTC. Amino acids: CASSSTGTGGYNEQFF.

The chain recombines TRBV2 with TRBJ2-1; 14 bases align to TRBD2. V shed 6 bases and J 7 bases; nucleotides not matched to a gene: 5. The CDR3 loop spans 15 amino acids. Germline CDR1 and CDR2: SNHLY and FYNNEI. This chain's CDR3 is CASSGTSGRMNEQFF. DNA for the CDR3: TGTGCCAGCAGCGGGACTAGCGGGAGAATGAATGAGCAGTTCTTC.

The rearrangement links TRBV5-4 to TRBJ2-1, with D possibly TRBD2 on 6 matching bases. The CDR3 runs 16 residues. The V end lost 2 bases, the J end lost 0 bases, and 12 bases lay between the germline ends. Germline V CDR1 and CDR2: SGHNT, YYREEE (reference sequence). The CDR3 sequence: CASSFTSLSSYNEQFF. CDR3 DNA: TGTGCCAGCAGCTTTACTAGCCTAAGCTCCTACAATGAGCAGTTCTTC.

The CDR3, as DNA: TGTGCCAGCAGGGCGACAGGGTGGAACACTGAAGCTTTCTTT. This codes for CASRATGWNTEAFF. This rearrangement joins TRBV2 to TRBJ1-1; TRBD1 aligns across 7 bases. The germline V gene encodes CDR1 SNHLY and CDR2 FYNNEI. J lost 1 base, V lost 6 bases, and 5 bases had no gene match. The CDR3 consists of 14 residues.

V and J are TRBV28 and TRBJ2-3, with 7 nucleotides matching TRBD2. Germline V gene sequence: CDR1 MDHEN, CDR2 SYDVKM. This CDR3 has 15 amino acids. V trimming: 7 bases; J trimming: 0 bases; junction bases outside the gene matches: 7. DNA of the CDR3: TGTGCCAGCACCTCGGGCGGGAGTAGCACAGATACGCAGTATTTT. Translated: CASTSGGSSTDTQYF.

This sequence joins TRBV4-1 and TRBJ2-1; 7 bases fit TRBD2. The germline CDR1 and CDR2 sequences are MGHRA and YSYEKL. V lost 4 bases, J lost 0 bases, and 3 bases stayed unmatched. This CDR3 spans 15 amino acids. CDR3 amino acids: CASSLGTISYNEQFF. CDR3 coding DNA: TGCGCCAGCAGCCTCGGGACTATCTCCTACAATGAGCAGTTCTTC.

The J gene is TRBJ2-7, the V gene TRBV5-1; 10 bases are a match to TRBD1. Germline CDR1 SGHRS, CDR2 YFSETQ. This CDR3 region has 16 residues. Trimming at V came to 2 bases and at J to 7 bases, leaving 12 bases not matched to a gene. The CDR3: CASSFQPGQGFGEQYF. In DNA form, the CDR3 reads TGCGCCAGCAGCTTTCAGCCGGGACAGGGGTTTGGTGAGCAGTACTTC.

V usage is TRBV2 and J usage is TRBJ2-2; D is perhaps TRBD1 (5 bases). The CDR3 totals 14 residues. Per the germline V gene, CDR1 is SNHLY and CDR2 is FYNNEI. Trimming pared 4 bases from V and 5 bases from J, leaving 11 bases between. The CDR3 here is CASSVRGGTGELFF. The CDR3 DNA follows: TGTGCCAGCAGTGTTAGGGGTGGGACCGGGGAGCTGTTTTTT.

This CDR3 is CASSGTGTYEQYF. In DNA, the CDR3 is TGTGCCAGCAGTGGGACAGGGACCTACGAGCAGTACTTC. The chain recombines TRBV6-5 with TRBJ2-7; 9 bases are a match to TRBD1. This CDR3 has 13 residues. CDR1 is MNHEY, CDR2 SVGAGI, per germline. Trimming cost V 5 bases and J 2 bases; bases outside gene matches: 1.

The chain joins TRBV4-1 to TRBJ2-7; a possible D gene is TRBD2 (5 bases). V was trimmed by 4 bases and J by 3 bases, leaving 13 bases between them. The CDR3 runs 14 residues. The germline gives CDR1 MGHRA, CDR2 YSYEKL. The CDR3 spells CASSPHRGLYEQYF. Written as DNA, the CDR3 is TGCGCCAGCAGCCCGCATAGAGGACTCTACGAGCAGTACTTC.

The chain couples TRBV29-1 to TRBJ1-1, with D perhaps TRBD1 (5 bases). The CDR3 runs 12 residues. V was cut by 7 bases and J by 7 bases, with 16 bases left in between. Germline values: CDR1 SQVTM, CDR2 ANQGSEA. The DNA for the CDR3 is TGCAGCGCCCGACCCCGTGACAGTGAAGCTTTCTTT. Translating gives CSARPRDSEAFF.

The chain uses TRBV6-1 and TRBJ2-5; D possibly corresponds to TRBD2 (5 bases). The CDR3 spans 14 residues. Trimming shortened V by 5 bases and J by 2 bases, and 12 bases separated the two germline ends. Per the germline V gene, CDR1 is MNHNS and CDR2 is SASEGT. In DNA form, the CDR3 reads TGTGCCAGCAGTAGAGGGAGTGAACAAGAGACCCAGTACTTC. Protein product: CASSRGSEQETQYF.

J is TRBJ2-5 and V is TRBV7-3; TRBD1 agrees at 9 bases. CDR1 is SGHTA and CDR2 is FQGTGA in the germline V gene. J lost 5 bases, V lost 2 bases, and 9 bases had no gene match. This CDR3 is 16 amino acids long. The CDR3 is CASSLGPGQGGETQYF. The CDR3, as DNA: TGTGCCAGCAGCTTAGGGCCGGGACAGGGTGGGGAGACCCAGTACTTC.

The chain couples TRBV29-1 to TRBJ2-3, with 9 bases lining up with TRBD2. Unmatched junction bases numbered 13, after V lost 6 bases and J lost 0 bases. The CDR3 covers 17 residues. Germline loops: CDR1 SQVTM, CDR2 ANQGSEA. This CDR3 reads CSVTVAGEGTSTDTQYF. CDR3 bases: TGCAGCGTGACCGTAGCGGGAGAGGGGACTAGCACAGATACGCAGTATTTT.

This sequence joins TRBV12-2 and TRBJ2-3; TRBD2 is taken as the D call from the table, unchecked against the DNA. TRBV12-2 represents a pseudogene. This CDR3 has 18 residues. CDR3 region: CASRLAVLAGGPTDTQYF. The DNA of the CDR3 is TGTGCAAGTCGCTTAGCCGTACTAGCGGGAGGGCCAACAGATACGCAGTATTTT.

This sequence joins TRBV28 and TRBJ1-3; 8 nucleotides match TRBD1. The CDR3 is 14 residues long. The ends lost 5 bases at V and 6 bases at J; junction bases unmatched: 6. CDR1 is MDHEN, CDR2 SYDVKM, per germline. The CDR3 sequence: CASSPRTGINTIYF. Here the CDR3 DNA reads TGTGCCAGCAGTCCCAGGACAGGGATAAACACCATATATTTT.

Regarding this clone: This likely comes from a read error, as the CDR3 has no conserved phenylalanine or tryptophan at its end. The V gene is TRBV9, the J gene TRBJ2-2, with 9 bases matching TRBD2. CDR1 is SGDLS, CDR2 YYNGEE, per germline. Trimming at V came to 3 bases and at J to 1 base, leaving 7 bases not matched to a gene. CDR3 length equals 17 residues. The CDR3 bases are TGTGCCAGCAGCGCACCAAGACTAGCGGAGAACACCGGGGAGCTGTTTTCT. Amino acid sequence: CASSAPRLAENTGELFS.

The CDR3 DNA sequence: TGTGCCAGTAGTATGGGACAGGCGGGGAACACCATATATTTT. It yields the protein CASSMGQAGNTIYF. J is TRBJ1-3 and V is TRBV19, with 8 bases matching TRBD1. Unmatched junction bases numbered 5, after V lost 3 bases and J lost 7 bases. The CDR3 runs 14 residues. Looked up from germline, CDR1 is LNHDA and CDR2 is SQIVND (reference sequence). Full variable domain (remainder filled in from reference TRBV19 and TRBJ1-3): DGGITQSPKYLFRKEGQNVTLSCEQNLNHDAMYWYRQDPGQGLRLIYYSQIVNDFQKGDIAEGYSVSREKKESFPLTVTSAQKNPTAFYLCASSMGQAGNTIYFGEGSWLTVV.

The genes are TRBV2 and TRBJ2-5; a possible D gene is TRBD2 (5 bases). The CDR3 sequence is 13 residues long. V lost 2 bases and J 7 bases, leaving 11 bases between the germline ends. The V gene's germline CDR1 is SNHLY and CDR2 FYNNEI. CDR3 in DNA: TGTGCCAGCAGTGAACGCGGTGGAGGGACCCAGTACTTC. Protein sequence: CASSERGGGTQYF.

CDR3 DNA sequence: TGCGCCAGCAGCTTGGGACAGGGGGTCGCCTACGAGCAGTACTTC. Its protein is CASSLGQGVAYEQYF. The chain uses TRBV5-1 and TRBJ2-7; 9 nucleotides line up with TRBD1. This CDR3 is 15 amino acids long. The germline CDR1 and CDR2 sequences are SGHRS and YFSETQ. Losses at the gene ends were 0 bases for V and 2 bases for J; bases not matched to a gene: 3.